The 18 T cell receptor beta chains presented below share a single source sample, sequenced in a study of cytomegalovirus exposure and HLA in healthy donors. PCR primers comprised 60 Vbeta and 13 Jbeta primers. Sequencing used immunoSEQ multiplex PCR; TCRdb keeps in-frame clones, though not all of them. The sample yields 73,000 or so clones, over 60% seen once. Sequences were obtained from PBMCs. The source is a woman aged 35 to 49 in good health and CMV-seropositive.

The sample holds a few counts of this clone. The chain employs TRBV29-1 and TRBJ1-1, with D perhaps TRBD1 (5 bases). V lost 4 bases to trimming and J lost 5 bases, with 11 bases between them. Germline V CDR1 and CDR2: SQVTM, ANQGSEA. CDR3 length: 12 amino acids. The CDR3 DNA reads TGCAGCGTTGTGGGGGGTTGGACTGAAGCTTTCTTT. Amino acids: CSVVGGWTEAFF.

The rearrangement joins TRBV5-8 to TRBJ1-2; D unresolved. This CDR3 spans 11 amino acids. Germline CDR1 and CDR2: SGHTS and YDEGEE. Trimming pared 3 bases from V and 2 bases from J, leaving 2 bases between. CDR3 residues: CASSSNYGYTF. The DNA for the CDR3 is TGTGCCAGCAGCTCAAACTATGGCTACACCTTC.

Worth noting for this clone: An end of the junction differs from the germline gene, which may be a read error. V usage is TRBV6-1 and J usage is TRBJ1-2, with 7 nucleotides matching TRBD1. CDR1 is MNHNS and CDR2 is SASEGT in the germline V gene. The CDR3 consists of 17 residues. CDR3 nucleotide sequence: TGTGCCAGCAGGGAAGGGGGGACAGTGGTTGTTAGTTCGACCTACACCTTC. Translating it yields CASREGGTVVVSSTYTF.

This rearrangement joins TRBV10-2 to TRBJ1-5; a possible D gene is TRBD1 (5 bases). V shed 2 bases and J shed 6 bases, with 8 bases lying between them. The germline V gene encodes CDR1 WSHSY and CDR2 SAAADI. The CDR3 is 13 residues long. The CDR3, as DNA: TGCGCCAGCAGTGAGGGGGGGGTTCAGCCCCAGCATTTT. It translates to CASSEGGVQPQHF.

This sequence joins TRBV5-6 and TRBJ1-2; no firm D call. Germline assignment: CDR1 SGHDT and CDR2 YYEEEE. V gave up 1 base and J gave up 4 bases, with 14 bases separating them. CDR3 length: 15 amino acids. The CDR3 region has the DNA TGTGCCAGCAGCTTGTCCCCAGGCGAGACCTATGGCTACACCTTC. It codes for CASSLSPGETYGYTF.

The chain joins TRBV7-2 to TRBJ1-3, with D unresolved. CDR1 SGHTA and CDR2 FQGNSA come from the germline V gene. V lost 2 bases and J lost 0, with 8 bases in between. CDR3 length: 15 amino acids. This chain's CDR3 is CASSLSAGSGNTIYF. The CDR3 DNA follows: TGTGCCAGCAGCTTATCGGCAGGCTCTGGAAACACCATATATTTT.

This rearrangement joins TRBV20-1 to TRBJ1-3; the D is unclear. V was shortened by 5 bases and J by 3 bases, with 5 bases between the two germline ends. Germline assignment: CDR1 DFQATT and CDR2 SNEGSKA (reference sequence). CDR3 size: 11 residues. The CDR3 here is CSAESGNTIYF. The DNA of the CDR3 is TGCAGTGCTGAGAGTGGAAACACCATATATTTT.

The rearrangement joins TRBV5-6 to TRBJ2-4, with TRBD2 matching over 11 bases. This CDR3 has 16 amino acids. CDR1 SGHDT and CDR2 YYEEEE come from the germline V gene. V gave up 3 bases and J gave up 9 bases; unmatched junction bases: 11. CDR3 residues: CASSSFLTSGMGIQYF. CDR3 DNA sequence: TGTGCCAGCAGCTCCTTCCTGACTAGCGGGATGGGCATTCAGTACTTC.

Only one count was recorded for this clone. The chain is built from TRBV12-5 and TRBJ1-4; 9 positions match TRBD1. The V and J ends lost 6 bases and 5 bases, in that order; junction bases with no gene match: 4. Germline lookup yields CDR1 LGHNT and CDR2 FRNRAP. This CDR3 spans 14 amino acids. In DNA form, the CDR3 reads TGTGCTAGTGGCACCGGGACAGGGAATGAAAAACTGTTTTTT. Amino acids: CASGTGTGNEKLFF.

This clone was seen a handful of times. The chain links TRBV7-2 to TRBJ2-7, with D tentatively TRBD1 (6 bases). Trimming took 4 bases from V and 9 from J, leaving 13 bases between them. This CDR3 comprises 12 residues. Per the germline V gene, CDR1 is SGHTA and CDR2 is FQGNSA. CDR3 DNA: TGTGCCAGCAGCTATCCACAGGGAAGGCAGTACTTC. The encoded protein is CASSYPQGRQYF.

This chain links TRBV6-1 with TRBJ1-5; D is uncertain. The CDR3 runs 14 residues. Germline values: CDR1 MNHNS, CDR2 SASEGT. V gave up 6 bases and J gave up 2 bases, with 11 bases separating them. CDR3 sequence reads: CASSSSGGNQPQHF. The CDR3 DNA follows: TGTGCCAGCAGCTCATCTGGAGGCAATCAGCCCCAGCATTTT.

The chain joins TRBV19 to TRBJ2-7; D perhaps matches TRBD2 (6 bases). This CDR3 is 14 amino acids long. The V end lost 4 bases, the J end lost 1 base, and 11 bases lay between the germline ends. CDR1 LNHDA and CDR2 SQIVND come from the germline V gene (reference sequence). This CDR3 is CASSTTGVSYEQYF. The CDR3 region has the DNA TGTGCCAGTAGTACTACGGGAGTGTCCTACGAGCAGTACTTC.

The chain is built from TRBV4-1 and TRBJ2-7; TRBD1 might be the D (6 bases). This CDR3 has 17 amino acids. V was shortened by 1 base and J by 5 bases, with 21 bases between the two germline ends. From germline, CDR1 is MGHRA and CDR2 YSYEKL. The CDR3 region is CASSQGRADRLEDEQYF. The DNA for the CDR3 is TGCGCCAGCAGCCAAGGTAGGGCCGACAGGTTGGAGGACGAGCAGTACTTC.

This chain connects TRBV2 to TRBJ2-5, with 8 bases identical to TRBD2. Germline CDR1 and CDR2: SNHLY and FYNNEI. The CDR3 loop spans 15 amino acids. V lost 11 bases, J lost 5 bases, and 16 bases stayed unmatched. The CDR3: CAGRRGAIKGETQYF. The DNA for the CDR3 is TGTGCCGGGAGGCGGGGGGCGATTAAAGGGGAGACCCAGTACTTC. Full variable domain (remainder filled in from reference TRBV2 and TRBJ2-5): EPEVTQTPSHQVTQMGQEVILRCVPISNHLYFYWYRQILGQKVEFLVSFYNNEISEKSEIFDDQFSVERPDGSNFTLKIRSTKLEDSAMYFCAGRRGAIKGETQYFGPGTRLLVL.

In DNA form, the CDR3 reads TGTGCCTGGAGACTGAGGGGGGAAAAACTGTTTTTT. Amino acids: CAWRLRGEKLFF. The chain joins TRBV30 to TRBJ1-4; possible D gene TRBD1, 6 bases. V was clipped by 3 bases and J by 8 bases, with 10 bases between them. Per the germline V gene, CDR1 is GTSNPN and CDR2 is SVGIG (reference sequence). The CDR3 has 12 residues.

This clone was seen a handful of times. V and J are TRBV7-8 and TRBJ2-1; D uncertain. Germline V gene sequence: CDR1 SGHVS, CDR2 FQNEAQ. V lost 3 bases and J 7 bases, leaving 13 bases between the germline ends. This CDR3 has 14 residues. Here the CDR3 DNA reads TGTGCCAGCAGCTTGCCGGCACGGCGGAATGAGCAGTTCTTC. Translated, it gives CASSLPARRNEQFF.

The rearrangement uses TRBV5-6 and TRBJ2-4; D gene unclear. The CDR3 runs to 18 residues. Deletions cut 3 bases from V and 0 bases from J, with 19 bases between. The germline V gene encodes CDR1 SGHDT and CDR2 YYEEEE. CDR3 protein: CASSSFGTELLAKNIQYF. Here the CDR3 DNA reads TGTGCCAGCAGCTCATTCGGAACAGAGCTGCTAGCCAAAAACATTCAGTACTTC.

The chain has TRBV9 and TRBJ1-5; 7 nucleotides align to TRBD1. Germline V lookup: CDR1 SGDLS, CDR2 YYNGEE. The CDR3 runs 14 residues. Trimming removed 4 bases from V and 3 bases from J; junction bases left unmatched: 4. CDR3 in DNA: TGTGCCAGCAGCCCGACAGGGAACAATCAGCCCCAGCATTTT. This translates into CASSPTGNNQPQHF.